A single sample gave rise to the 28 T cell receptor beta chains below, sequenced in a study of molecular identifiers for immune sequencing clone quantification (dated by TCRdb to between 2018 and 2020). Libraries came from PCR. The reads were generated on a NextSeq 500. The raw public data were reprocessed by TCRdb itself: fastp quality trimming at Q25, MiXCR clonotype calling, in-frame beta chains only. A single entry per CDR3 protein holds the most common genes and DNA from its merged rows. The sample records approximately 590,000 distinct CDR3 sequences, 25% of which are singletons. The ten largest clones take up about 0.73% of the sample. Input material: naive CD8+ T cells from blood, with Jurkat cell RNA spiked in. The sample's cell subset or site label is to be understood as: FACS-sorted CD8+CD4-CCR7+CD45RA+ naive T cells. The receptor source for this set is a human donor in good health. Some libraries in this study had Jurkat cell RNA spiked in.

The genes are TRBV5-1 and TRBJ2-3, with D perhaps TRBD1 or TRBD2 (6 bases each). The V end lost 0 bases, the J end lost 4 bases, and 15 bases lay between the germline ends. This CDR3 comprises 16 residues. CDR1 and CDR2 (germline): SGHRS, YFSETQ. The CDR3 is CASSLAIKGGSDTQYF. The DNA for the CDR3 is TGCGCCAGCAGCTTGGCCATTAAGGGGGGATCAGATACGCAGTATTTT.

This clonotype was counted many times. The chain combines TRBV4-1 with TRBJ1-1; tentative D call: TRBD1 (5 bases). CDR1 is MGHRA and CDR2 is YSYEKL in the germline V gene. The CDR3 totals 16 residues. The V end lost 1 base, the J end lost 5 bases, and 17 bases lay between the germline ends. The CDR3 region is CASSQGFATVDTEAFF. In DNA form, the CDR3 reads TGCGCCAGCAGCCAAGGATTCGCGACAGTGGATACTGAAGCTTTCTTT.

This clonotype was seen only once. A read error may explain this, as a much larger clone is one base away. CDR3 in DNA: TGCAGTGCGTCTTCAACCAGAAGCTACGAGCAGTACTTC. This gives the protein CSASSTRSYEQYF. The chain recombines TRBV20-1 with TRBJ2-7; D remains unclear. V lost 6 bases to trimming and J lost 3 bases, with 15 bases between them. The CDR3 spans 13 residues. The V gene's germline CDR1 is DFQATT and CDR2 SNEGSKA (reference sequence).

Points on this clonotype: Since a much larger clone is just one base distant, this may be a read error. The rearrangement links TRBV24-1 to TRBJ2-2; D remains unclear. Trimming left V 7 bases short and J 0 bases short, with 2 bases between. The CDR3 contains 12 residues. Germline CDR1 and CDR2: KGHDR and SFDVKD. The CDR3 DNA is TGTGCCACCAGGGCGAACACCGGGGAGCTGTTTTTT. It yields the protein CATRANTGELFF.

In this sample, this clonotype turned up many times. This sequence joins TRBV12-5 and TRBJ2-5, with 7 bases fitting TRBD1. This CDR3 is 15 amino acids long. In germline, CDR1 is LGHNT, CDR2 FRNRAP. V lost 1 base, J lost 4 bases, and 6 bases stayed unmatched. CDR3 region: CASGLGTGFRETQYF. CDR3 sequence (DNA): TGTGCTAGTGGTTTGGGGACAGGTTTCCGAGAGACCCAGTACTTC. Combining the CDR3 with reference TRBV12-5 and TRBJ2-5 gives the whole variable domain DARVTQTPRHKVTEMGQEVTMRCQPILGHNTVFWYRQTMMQGLELLAYFRNRAPLDDSGMPKDRFSAEMPDATLATLKIQPSEPRDSAVYFCASGLGTGFRETQYFGPGTRLLVL.

This clonotype has only a few counts. The chain links TRBV2 to TRBJ2-7; D may be TRBD1 (6 bases). The V gene's germline CDR1 is SNHLY and CDR2 FYNNEI. V dropped 8 bases and J dropped 4 bases, with 18 bases sitting between them. The CDR3 spans 14 residues. The CDR3 spells CASRGAGVFYEQYF. The CDR3 nucleotides are TGTGCCAGCCGTGGGGCAGGGGTGTTTTACGAGCAGTACTTC.

The chain has TRBV12-3 or TRBV12-4 and TRBJ1-3; D gene uncertain. The CDR3 consists of 17 residues. Trimming removed 6 bases from V and 4 bases from J, with 22 bases in between. The CDR3: CASRTTKTVAGGNTIYF. The CDR3 bases are TGTGCCAGCAGAACTACTAAAACAGTGGCGGGGGGAAACACCATATATTTT.

J is TRBJ1-1 and V is TRBV30; D is unclear. V lost 2 bases, J lost 1 base, and 8 bases lay in between. Germline V lookup: CDR1 GTSNPN, CDR2 SVGIG (reference sequence). This CDR3 is built from 13 residues. The CDR3 DNA follows: TGTGCCTGGAGTTTTGCAGCGAACACTGAAGCTTTCTTT. It yields the protein CAWSFAANTEAFF.

As concerns this clonotype: This may be a read error, as it is one base from a much larger clone. The chain carries TRBV30 and TRBJ2-1; D is unclear. The germline V gene has CDR1 GTSNPN and CDR2 SVGIG (reference sequence). The CDR3 length is 12 residues. CDR3 DNA sequence: TGTGCCTGGAGTTCGACTTACAGTGAGCAGTTCTTC. Its translation is CAWSSTYSEQFF.

Regarding this clonotype: Since a much larger clone is just one base distant, this may be a read error. The chain employs TRBV29-1 and TRBJ2-7, with TRBD2 matching 10 bases. Per germline, CDR1 SQVTM and CDR2 ANQGSEA. V gave up 0 bases and J gave up 6 bases; unmatched junction bases: 5. The CDR3 covers 14 residues. The CDR3 loop is CSVEDTSGTAEQYF. DNA of the CDR3: TGCAGCGTTGAAGACACTAGCGGGACAGCCGAGCAGTACTTC.

The rearrangement uses TRBV4-3 and TRBJ2-5; D remains unclear. This CDR3 is 13 amino acids long. V gave up 0 bases and J gave up 5 bases, with 7 bases separating them. The V gene's germline CDR1 is LGHNA and CDR2 YSLEER. CDR3 sequence reads: CASSQDLMETQYF. In nucleotides, the CDR3 is TGCGCCAGCAGCCAAGACCTAATGGAGACCCAGTACTTC.

Many counts were recorded for this clonotype. This CDR3 is CSASEPGQGTDTQYF. CDR3 sequence (DNA): TGCAGTGCTAGCGAACCGGGACAGGGCACAGATACGCAGTATTTT. The chain has TRBV20-1 and TRBJ2-3, with 8 bases identical to TRBD1. With V trimmed by 3 bases and J by 1 base, 6 bases remained unmatched. CDR3 size: 15 residues. The germline gives CDR1 DFQATT, CDR2 SNEGSKA (reference sequence).

Of note for this clonotype: A much larger clone sits a single nucleotide away, making a read error possible. The CDR3 here is CASRQGVYSYEQCF. In nucleotides, the CDR3 is TGTGCCAGCAGACAGGGGGTATACTCCTACGAGCAGTGCTTC. This chain connects TRBV6-5 to TRBJ2-7; 8 bases fit TRBD1. Germline V gene sequence: CDR1 MNHEY, CDR2 SVGAGI. The CDR3 is made up of 14 amino acids.

This clonotype was seen once. One junction end disagrees with the germline gene, perhaps due to a read error. V usage is TRBV7-9 and J usage is TRBJ1-1; a weak D match, TRBD1 (6 bases). The germline V gene encodes CDR1 SEHNR and CDR2 FQNEAQ (reference sequence). The length of the CDR3 is 12 residues. The CDR3 here is CASSFGGAEALF. The CDR3 bases are TGTGCCAGCAGCTTCGGGGGGGCTGAAGCTCTCTTT.

This clonotype was counted ten times or more. The chain has TRBV7-9 and TRBJ1-2; D not resolved. Germline V gene sequence: CDR1 SEHNR, CDR2 FQNEAQ (reference sequence). This CDR3 contains 13 residues. Trimming pared 7 bases from V and 1 base from J, leaving 10 bases between. DNA for the CDR3: TGTGCCAGCACCCCCGGCGGTAACTATGGCTACACCTTC. Translated: CASTPGGNYGYTF.

This clonotype occurred a few times. V gene TRBV7-9 combines with J gene TRBJ2-7, with D possibly being TRBD2 (6 bases). The CDR3 is 13 amino acids. CDR1 SEHNR and CDR2 FQNEAQ come from the germline V gene (reference sequence). Trimming stripped 4 bases from V and 5 bases from J, with 12 bases between. For the CDR3, the DNA is TGTGCCAGCAGCTGGGGACTCCCAGACGAGCAGTACTTC. Translating it yields CASSWGLPDEQYF.

This clonotype was counted only a few times. The rearrangement links TRBV4-1 to TRBJ2-7, with D possibly matching TRBD1 (6 bases). Germline-derived CDR1 and CDR2 are MGHRA and YSYEKL. V was shortened by 4 bases and J by 0 bases, with 10 bases between the two germline ends. CDR3 length: 14 amino acids. CDR3 in amino acids: CASSPGTISYEQYF. DNA of the CDR3: TGCGCCAGCAGCCCGGGGACAATCTCCTACGAGCAGTACTTC.

Turning to this clonotype: A much larger clone lies a single base off, so this may be a read error. This sequence joins TRBV29-1 and TRBJ2-2; D might be TRBD1 or TRBD2, each matching 5 bases. This CDR3 spans 14 amino acids. The V gene's germline CDR1 is SQVTM and CDR2 ANQGSEA. CDR3 loop: CSVVGDVVAGELLF. Here the CDR3 DNA reads TGCAGCGTTGTTGGGGACGTAGTTGCCGGGGAGCTGCTTTTT.

The sample holds many counts of this clonotype. The chain carries TRBV6-2 or TRBV6-3 and TRBJ1-1; 10 bases agree with TRBD1. Germline CDR1 and CDR2: MNHEY and SVGEGT. The junction had 9 bases not matched to a gene; V was cut back by 5 bases and J by 6 bases. The CDR3 is 15 residues long. CDR3 in amino acids: CASSPRTGGLAEAFF. The CDR3 nucleotides read TGTGCCAGCAGTCCTCGGACAGGGGGTTTGGCTGAAGCTTTCTTT.

The V gene is TRBV15, the J gene TRBJ2-6, with D maybe TRBD2 (5 bases). Germline V gives CDR1 LNHNV, CDR2 YYDKDF (reference sequence). V lost 0 bases and J lost 2, with 11 bases in between. CDR3 size: 17 residues. CDR3 sequence (DNA): TGTGCCACCAGCAGAGAGGGAGTGGTTGCTGGGGCCAACGTCCTGACTTTC. This sequence encodes CATSREGVVAGANVLTF.

To note about this clonotype: Since a much larger clone is just one base distant, this may be a read error. The chain has TRBV6-2 or TRBV6-3 and TRBJ1-1; no clear D gene. Germline CDR1 MNHEY, CDR2 SVGEGT. The CDR3 has 14 residues. The CDR3 DNA reads TGTGCCAGCAGTTACCCGGGGATTTTGACTGAAGATTTCTTT. It is translated as CASSYPGILTEDFF.

This clonotype was observed many times. The chain carries TRBV7-2 and TRBJ2-3; possibly TRBD2 for D (6 bases). The germline CDR1 and CDR2 sequences are SGHTA and FQGNSA. Trimming removed 1 base from V and 3 bases from J, with 11 bases in between. The CDR3 contains 15 residues. This CDR3 is CASSLGRVRTDTQYF. In nucleotides, the CDR3 is TGTGCCAGCAGCTTAGGGAGGGTGCGGACAGATACGCAGTATTTT.

This clonotype has at least ten counts. This chain connects TRBV19 to TRBJ2-5, with 9 bases identical to TRBD1. Germline lookup yields CDR1 LNHDA and CDR2 SQIVND (reference sequence). The CDR3 is 13 residues long. V lost 8 bases and J lost 7; bases outside the gene matches: 8. In DNA, the CDR3 is TGTGCCAGTGGGGACAGGGTCCGAGGGACCCAGTACTTC. Its translation is CASGDRVRGTQYF.

This clonotype has ten or more counts. The CDR3 here is CASSEAAAGELFF. The CDR3 bases are TGTGCCAGCAGTGAAGCGGCAGCCGGGGAGCTGTTTTTT. The V call is TRBV6-1, the J call TRBJ2-2; D call uncertain. Trimming took off 0 bases at V and 6 bases at J, with 5 bases between the two ends. The CDR3 consists of 13 residues. Germline CDR1 is MNHNS and CDR2 is SASEGT.

This clonotype was detected only a few times. This sequence joins TRBV12-3 or TRBV12-4 and TRBJ1-4; a weak D match, TRBD1 (6 bases). The CDR3 extends over 14 amino acids. V was pared by 3 bases and J by 8 bases, with 13 bases between. Here the CDR3 DNA reads TGTGCCAGCAGTTTGGGTGAGGGGGTGGAAAAACTGTTTTTT. Its protein is CASSLGEGVEKLFF.

As regards this clonotype: A read error may account for a junction end that differs from germline. This sequence joins TRBV20-1 and TRBJ2-7; D is unclear. Germline assignment: CDR1 DFQATT and CDR2 SNEGSKA (reference sequence). The CDR3 consists of 14 residues. CDR3 sequence (DNA): TGCAGTGCTAGAGATCAGGCCTTAAAGCCGGAGCAGTGCTTC. Protein: CSARDQALKPEQCF.

This clonotype was seen repeatedly, ten times or more. At one end the junction does not follow the germline gene, possibly because of a read error. In DNA form, the CDR3 reads TGTGCCAGCAGTTTAGCATTCTCCGGGGATTTCTCTGGAAACACCATATATTTT. Translating it yields CASSLAFSGDFSGNTIYF. V and J are TRBV7-8 and TRBJ1-3; D is uncertain. The CDR3 totals 18 residues. CDR1 is SGHVS, CDR2 FQNEAQ, per germline.

There are many counts of this clonotype. The chain carries TRBV4-3 and TRBJ2-3; the D gene could be TRBD1 or TRBD2 (5 bases each). The germline V and J ends were trimmed by 4 bases and 5 bases, with 13 bases remaining between them. The CDR3 spans 14 residues. Per the germline V gene, CDR1 is LGHNA and CDR2 is YSLEER. CDR3 sequence reads: CASSLGPLVDTQYF. The DNA of the CDR3 is TGCGCCAGCAGCCTGGGACCCCTGGTAGATACGCAGTATTTT.